These 2 T cell receptor beta chains originate from one sample sequenced in a study of blood T cell repertoires in COVID-19. Profiled with immunoSEQ multiplex PCR; TCRdb holds only in-frame clones, not every one. The table lists around 250,000 clones, around 83% of them singletons, with roughly 3.2% in the top ten. Material: peripheral blood. These TCRs come from a woman younger than 30 with acute or convalescent COVID-19.

This rearrangement joins TRBV27 to TRBJ2-2; TRBD1 is a possible D gene (6 bases). The CDR3 contains 15 residues. CDR1 and CDR2 from the germline V gene are MNHEY and SMNVEV (reference sequence). Trimming removed 4 bases from V and 6 bases from J, with 15 bases in between. The CDR3 spells CASSSPATGAGELFF. The CDR3 coding sequence is TGTGCCAGCAGTTCCCCGGCGACAGGCGCCGGGGAGCTGTTTTTT.

This rearrangement joins TRBV5-1 to TRBJ2-1; 7 bases align to TRBD2. Trimming took 2 bases from V and 3 from J; bases not matched to a gene: 11. This CDR3 spans 17 amino acids. Germline CDR1 and CDR2: SGHRS and YFSETQ. The CDR3 DNA sequence: TGCGCCAGCAGCTTACCCGTGGCGGGAGTAGGCTACAATGAGCAGTTCTTC. It translates to CASSLPVAGVGYNEQFF.